This T cell receptor (beta chain) was profiled in a study of response to subunit inactivated influenza vaccine. TCRdb reprocessed the RT-PCR reads via MiXCR and lists one record per CDR3 protein. In the table there are roughly 570,000 distinct CDR3 sequences, 13% to 15% of which are singletons. The study's findings and limits: Authors suggested that a seasonal influenza vaccination recruits few new T cells each time.

This clonotype showed up many times. Its antigen is not identified. With 6 bases clipped from V and 4 bases from J, the junction kept 7 bases outside the gene matches. Germline CDR1 SNHLY, CDR2 FYNNEI. The CDR3 is 14 amino acids. The chain links TRBV2 to TRBJ1-2, with 8 bases aligning to TRBD1. Source: PBMCs from blood, taken less than 13 days after vaccination. This receptor was obtained from a man aged 50-60 years who received an inactivated influenza vaccine. The CDR3 is CASRMGQATYGYTF. The DNA of the CDR3 is TGTGCCAGCAGGATGGGACAGGCGACCTATGGCTACACCTTC. Complete variable domain (other parts from reference TRBV2 and TRBJ1-2): EPEVTQTPSHQVTQMGQEVILRCVPISNHLYFYWYRQILGQKVEFLVSFYNNEISEKSEIFDDQFSVERPDGSNFTLKIRSTKLEDSAMYFCASRMGQATYGYTFGSGTRLTVV.